These 3 T cell receptor beta chains originate from one sample sequenced in a study of blood T cell repertoires in COVID-19. The protocol was immunoSEQ multiplex PCR, while the TCRdb copy is restricted to in-frame clones and leaves out a portion. This table holds roughly 100,000 clones, around 88% found once. Sequenced material: peripheral blood. These receptor sequences come from a woman aged 80 or older with acute or convalescent COVID-19.

This clone was seen once. The chain combines TRBV24-1 with TRBJ1-2; 7 nucleotides agree with TRBD1. The V and J ends lost 2 bases and 11 bases, in that order; junction bases with no gene match: 16. The CDR3 length is 16 residues. Germline V gene sequence: CDR1 KGHDR, CDR2 SFDVKD. CDR3 DNA: TGTGCCACCAGTGATTCCGCAAAGTTTACAGGGGCGAGATACACCTTC. It specifies CATSDSAKFTGARYTF.

The chain is built from TRBV11-1 and TRBJ2-7; 9 bases are a match to TRBD1. The trim removed 2 bases at V and 6 bases at J, leaving 11 bases unmatched. This CDR3 is built from 16 residues. CDR1 is SGHAT, CDR2 FQDESV, per germline (reference sequence). The CDR3 here is CASSLIHRGPGSEQYF. CDR3 DNA: TGTGCCAGCAGCTTAATTCACAGGGGGCCAGGATCCGAGCAGTACTTC.

This chain connects TRBV2 to TRBJ2-5; possibly TRBD1 for D (6 bases). Germline loops: CDR1 SNHLY, CDR2 FYNNEI. V lost 4 bases and J 1 base, leaving 10 bases between the germline ends. The CDR3 is 14 amino acids. The CDR3 loop reads CASSADRSQETQYF. Here the CDR3 DNA reads TGTGCCAGCAGTGCAGACAGGAGCCAAGAGACCCAGTACTTC.